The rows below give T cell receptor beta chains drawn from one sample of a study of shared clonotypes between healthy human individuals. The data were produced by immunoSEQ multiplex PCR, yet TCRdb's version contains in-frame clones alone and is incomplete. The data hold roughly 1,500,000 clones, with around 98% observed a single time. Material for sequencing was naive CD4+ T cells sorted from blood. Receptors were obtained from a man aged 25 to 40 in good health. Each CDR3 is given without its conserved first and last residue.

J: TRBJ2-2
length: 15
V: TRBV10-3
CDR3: AISDPKSGMNTGELF

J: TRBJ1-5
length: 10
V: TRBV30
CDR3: AWEAGGQPQH

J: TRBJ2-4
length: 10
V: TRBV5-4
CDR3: ASSLAGTGEY

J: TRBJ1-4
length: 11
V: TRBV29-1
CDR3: SVAGQGREKLF

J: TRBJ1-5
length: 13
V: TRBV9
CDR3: ASSAQGDGNQPQH

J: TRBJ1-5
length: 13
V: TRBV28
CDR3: ASSFWDSSNQPQH

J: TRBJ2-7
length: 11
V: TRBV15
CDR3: ATSRDLGYEQY

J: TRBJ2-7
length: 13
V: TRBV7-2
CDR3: ASSLVLAGPSEQY

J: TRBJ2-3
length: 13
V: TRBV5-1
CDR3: ASSLVASATDTQY

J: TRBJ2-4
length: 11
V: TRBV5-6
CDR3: ASSLTPKNIQY

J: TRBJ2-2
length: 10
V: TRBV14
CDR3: ASRENTGELF

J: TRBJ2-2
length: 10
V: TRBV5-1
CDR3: ASRENTGELF

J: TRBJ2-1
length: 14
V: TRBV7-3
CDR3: ASSLSGTSGSNEQF

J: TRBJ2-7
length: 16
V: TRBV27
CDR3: ASSTRQSGYRFSYEQY

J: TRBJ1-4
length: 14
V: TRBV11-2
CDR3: ASSLAGTGIMNKLF

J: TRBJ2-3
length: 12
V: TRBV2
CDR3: ASSAGGSTDTQY

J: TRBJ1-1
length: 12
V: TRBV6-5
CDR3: ASSYRQRNTEAF

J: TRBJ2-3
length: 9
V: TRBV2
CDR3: ASTLLYTQY

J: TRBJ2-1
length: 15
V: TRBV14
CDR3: ASSPKGGHPLNNEQF

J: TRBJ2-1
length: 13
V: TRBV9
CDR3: ASSELAGTYNEQF

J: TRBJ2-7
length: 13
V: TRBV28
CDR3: ASSPGGQPLYEQY

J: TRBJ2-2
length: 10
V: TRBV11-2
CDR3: ASSSHTGELF

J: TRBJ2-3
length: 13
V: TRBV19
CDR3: ASSIGGVRTDTQY

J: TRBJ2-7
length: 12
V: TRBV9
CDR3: ASSVATGDYEQY

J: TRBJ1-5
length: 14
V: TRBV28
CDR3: ASSPHRGQGNQPQH

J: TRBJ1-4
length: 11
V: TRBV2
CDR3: ASSGGSNEKLF

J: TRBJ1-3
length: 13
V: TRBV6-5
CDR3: ASSSTGHSGNTIY

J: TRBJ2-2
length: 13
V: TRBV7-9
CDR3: ASRKWDRGAGELF

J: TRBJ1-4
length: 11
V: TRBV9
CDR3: ASSVGQNEKLF

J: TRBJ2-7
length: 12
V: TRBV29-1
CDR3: SVEVGTGAYEQY

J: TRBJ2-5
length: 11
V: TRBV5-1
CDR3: ASRLSGRETQY

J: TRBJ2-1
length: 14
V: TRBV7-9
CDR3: ASSLSGQGVVNEQF

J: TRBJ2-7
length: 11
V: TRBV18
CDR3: ASSPLGGNEQY

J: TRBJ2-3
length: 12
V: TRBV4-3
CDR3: ASSPRERTDTQY

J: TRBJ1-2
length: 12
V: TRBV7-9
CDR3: ASSPRTGDYGYT

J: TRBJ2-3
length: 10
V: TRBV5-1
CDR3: ASSFFGDTQY

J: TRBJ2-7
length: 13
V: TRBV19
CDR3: ASSTTTGAPYEQY

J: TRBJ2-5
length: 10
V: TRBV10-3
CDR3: AIRGTEETQY